This is a list of T cell receptor beta chains from one sample in a study of cytomegalovirus exposure and HLA in healthy donors. The protocol was immunoSEQ multiplex PCR, while the TCRdb copy is restricted to in-frame clones and leaves out a portion. The sample yields 110,000 to 150,000 clones, about a tenth seen once. Sequences were obtained from PBMCs. The origin of the receptors is a male donor in good health and CMV-seronegative. Each CDR3 is given with its conserved first and last residue. D genes are given only for firm matches. Size values are once, few and many counts, or a class for expanded clones, and some rows have none.

-	-	TRBJ2-2	TRBV5-1	TGCGCCAGCACCCCTTCACAGGGCACCACCGGGGAGCTGTTTTTT	CASTPSQGTTGELFF
few	-	TRBJ1-1	TRBV6-6	TGTGCCAGCAGTTATAGCACTGAAGCTTTCTTT	CASSYSTEAFF
-	TRBD2	TRBJ2-7	TRBV5-1	TGCGCCAGCAGCCCAAGCGGGAGACCTTACGAGCAGTACTTC	CASSPSGRPYEQYF
-	TRBD1	TRBJ2-2	TRBV4-3	TGCGCCAGCAGATCCGGGACAGTGAACACCGGGGAGCTGTTTTTT	CASRSGTVNTGELFF
-	-	TRBJ2-7	TRBV27	TGTGCCAGCCGCCCTACAGGGTATCGGTACGAGCAGTACTTC	CASRPTGYRYEQYF
-	-	TRBJ1-1	TRBV19	TGTGCCAGTAAGATTGGCCCGAACACTGAAGCTTTCTTT	CASKIGPNTEAFF
-	TRBD1	TRBJ2-1	TRBV28	TGTGCCAGCAGTTTATATCCGGGACAGGGTCTCAATGAGCAGTTCTTC	CASSLYPGQGLNEQFF
-	TRBD1	TRBJ1-6	TRBV4-1	TGCGCCAGCAGCCAGGGACAGGGGGCGTATTCACCCCTCCACTTT	CASSQGQGAYSPLHF
-	-	TRBJ2-1	TRBV15	TGTGCCACCAGAGGGGCAGGGGCCTACAATGAGCAGTTCTTC	CATRGAGAYNEQFF
-	TRBD1	TRBJ2-7	TRBV7-9	TGTGCCAGCAGCTTACCCCCACGACAGGGCCAGTACTTC	CASSLPPRQGQYF
-	-	TRBJ2-2	TRBV6-5	TGTGCCAGCAGGCAGGTCCTGACCGGGGAGCTGTTTTTT	CASRQVLTGELFF
few	TRBD1	TRBJ1-5	TRBV19	TGTGCCAGTAGTATAACAGGGGGCCTATATAGCAATCAGCCCCAGCATTTT	CASSITGGLYSNQPQHF
few	TRBD1	TRBJ2-4	TRBV30	TGTGCCTGGTCTACAGGGGGCGAGGACATACAGTACTTC	CAWSTGGEDIQYF
-	-	TRBJ1-1	TRBV7-3	TGTGCCAGCAGCTTGGGAGGGGCGGGAACTGAAGCTTTCTTT	CASSLGGAGTEAFF
-	-	TRBJ2-1	TRBV5-1	TGCGCCAGCAGCTTGGTGGGTAGCCCCTATTTCTACAATGAGCAGTTCTTC	CASSLVGSPYFYNEQFF
few	TRBD1	TRBJ2-6	TRBV6-1	TGTGCCAGCAGTGCAATGACAGGGAGAGGGGCCAACGTCCTGACTTTC	CASSAMTGRGANVLTF
few	-	TRBJ2-5	TRBV2	TGTGCCAGCAGTGAAGGAGGGGAGACCCAGTACTTC	CASSEGGETQYF
few	-	TRBJ2-1	TRBV7-7	TGTGCTAGCAGCCCCGGTGGTTATGATGAGCAGTTCTTC	CASSPGGYDEQFF
few	-	TRBJ2-1	TRBV5-1	TGCGCCAGCAGCTTGGACAGAAATGAGCAGTTCTTC	CASSLDRNEQFF
few	-	TRBJ2-1	TRBV7-9	TGTGCCAGCAGCCCTCTCTTCAGCGATCTCTCCTACAATGAGCAGTTCTTC	CASSPLFSDLSYNEQFF
-	TRBD1	TRBJ2-7	TRBV11-2	TGTGCCAGCAGCTACCTCAGGGGGCGCGTTGACGAGCAGTACTTC	CASSYLRGRVDEQYF
-	TRBD2	TRBJ2-1	TRBV6-1	TGTGCCAGCAGTGAACCTCGGGAAAACATAGCGGGGATTCAGAATGAGCAGTTCTTC	CASSEPRENIAGIQNEQFF
-	TRBD1	TRBJ2-2	TRBV5-1	TGCGCCAGCAGCGCCGAAGGGGGCTTGGCGGCCGGGGAGCTGTTTTTT	CASSAEGGLAAGELFF
-	-	TRBJ1-5	TRBV27	TGTGCCAGCAGTATGACGAGCGGGGGAGGCAATCAGCCCCAGCATTTT	CASSMTSGGGNQPQHF
few	TRBD1	TRBJ2-2	TRBV19	TGTGCCAGTAGTATAACCGGGACAGTGATCACCGGGGAGCTGTTTTTT	CASSITGTVITGELFF
few	-	TRBJ1-1	TRBV2	TGTGCCAGCAGTGTACGGGAGAGAAAATACACTGAAGCTTTCTTT	CASSVRERKYTEAFF
few	-	TRBJ1-4	TRBV2	TGTGCCAGCAGTGACGCGACGGGGGAGGATGAAAAACTGTTTTTT	CASSDATGEDEKLFF
-	-	TRBJ1-2	TRBV5-5	TGTGCCAGCAGTTTGGACGGGTACTATGGCTACACCTTC	CASSLDGYYGYTF
-	TRBD2	TRBJ2-7	TRBV5-6	TGTGCCAGCAGCTTGGCCCTAGCGGGAGACGAGCAGTACTTC	CASSLALAGDEQYF
-	TRBD1	TRBJ2-7	TRBV30	TGTGCCTGGAGCCCCCCAACAGGGGATAAGTACTTC	CAWSPPTGDKYF
few	TRBD1	TRBJ2-5	TRBV5-1	TGCGCCAGCAGCTTGGGGACAGGTTGGAAAGAGACCCAGTACTTC	CASSLGTGWKETQYF
-	-	TRBJ1-1	TRBV14	TGTGCCAGCAGCCACTACAGGGAAACTGAAGCTTTCTTT	CASSHYRETEAFF
few	-	TRBJ1-2	TRBV28	TGTGCCAGCAGTTCCGGTGACTATGGCTACACCTTC	CASSSGDYGYTF
-	TRBD1	TRBJ2-1	TRBV7-3	TGTGCCAGCAGCTTATTAGGGGGCGGGTACAATGAGCAGTTCTTC	CASSLLGGGYNEQFF
few	TRBD1	TRBJ1-2	TRBV2	TGTGCCAGCAGTGAGCGGGGGGGACAGGGGATCTACGGCTATGGCTACACCTTC	CASSERGGQGIYGYGYTF
once	-	TRBJ2-3	TRBV4-2	TGTGCCAGCAGCCAAGCCTCGTTTGGAGCTAGCACAGATACGCAGTATTTT	CASSQASFGASTDTQYF
few	-	TRBJ2-7	TRBV6-5	TGTGCCAGCAGACCTCAGGACAGCTTCTACGAGCAGTACTTC	CASRPQDSFYEQYF
-	TRBD1	TRBJ2-1	TRBV5-5	TGTGCCAGCAGCTTGGTACAGGGGGTTGACAATGAGCAGTTCTTC	CASSLVQGVDNEQFF
few	-	TRBJ2-5	TRBV9	TGTGCCAGCAGCGTAGGACGGGAAGAGACCCAGTACTTC	CASSVGREETQYF
-	-	TRBJ2-7	TRBV7-9	TGTGCCAGCAGCTTAGCTGCGGGGTATGTATCCTACGAGCAGTACTTC	CASSLAAGYVSYEQYF
-	-	TRBJ1-4	TRBV4-2	TGTGCCAGCAGCCAAGAGGGAGGGCCACAGTCGAGTGAAAAACTGTTTTTT	CASSQEGGPQSSEKLFF
-	TRBD2	TRBJ2-1	TRBV18	TGTGCCAGCTCACCACCTAGCGGGAGTACGAATGAGCAGTTCTTC	CASSPPSGSTNEQFF
-	-	TRBJ2-3	TRBV7-3	TGTGCCAGCAGCTTTGAGAGTCGCCCGCAGTATTTT	CASSFESRPQYF
-	-	TRBJ2-4	TRBV4-2	TGTGCCAGCAGCCAAGATTATATACGCGGGTTCCAAACCAAAAACATTCAGTACTTC	CASSQDYIRGFQTKNIQYF